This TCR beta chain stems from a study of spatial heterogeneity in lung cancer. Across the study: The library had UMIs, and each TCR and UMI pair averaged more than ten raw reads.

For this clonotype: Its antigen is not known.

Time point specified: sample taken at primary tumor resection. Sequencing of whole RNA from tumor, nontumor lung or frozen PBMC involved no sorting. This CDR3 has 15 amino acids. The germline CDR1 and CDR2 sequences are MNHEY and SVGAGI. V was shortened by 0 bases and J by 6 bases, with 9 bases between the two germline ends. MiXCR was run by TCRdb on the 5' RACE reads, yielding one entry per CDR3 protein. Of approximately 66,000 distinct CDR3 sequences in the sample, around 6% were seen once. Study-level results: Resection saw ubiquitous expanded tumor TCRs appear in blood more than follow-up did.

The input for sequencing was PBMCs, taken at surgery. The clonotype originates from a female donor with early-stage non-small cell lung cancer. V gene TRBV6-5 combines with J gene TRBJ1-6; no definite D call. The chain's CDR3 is CASSYSTARNSPLHF. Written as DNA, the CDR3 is TGTGCCAGCAGTTACTCAACGGCGCGTAATTCACCCCTCCACTTT.